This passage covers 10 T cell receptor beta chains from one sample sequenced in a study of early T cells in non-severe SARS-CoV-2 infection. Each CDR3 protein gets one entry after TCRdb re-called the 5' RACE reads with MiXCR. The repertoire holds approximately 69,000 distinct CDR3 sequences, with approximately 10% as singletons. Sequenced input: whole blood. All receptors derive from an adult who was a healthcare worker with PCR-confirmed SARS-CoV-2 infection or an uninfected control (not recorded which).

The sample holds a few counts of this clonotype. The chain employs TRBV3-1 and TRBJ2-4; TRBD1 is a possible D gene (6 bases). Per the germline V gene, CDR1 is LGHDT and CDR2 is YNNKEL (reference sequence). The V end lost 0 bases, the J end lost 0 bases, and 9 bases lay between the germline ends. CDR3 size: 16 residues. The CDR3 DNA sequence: TGTGCCAGCAGCCAAGAGACAGGATTAGCCAAAAACATTCAGTACTTC. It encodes CASSQETGLAKNIQYF.

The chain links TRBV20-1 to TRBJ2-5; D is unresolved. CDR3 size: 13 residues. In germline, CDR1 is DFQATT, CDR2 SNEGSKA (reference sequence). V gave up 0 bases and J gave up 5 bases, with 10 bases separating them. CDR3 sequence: CSARDLRRETQYF. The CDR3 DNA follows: TGCAGTGCTAGAGATTTAAGGCGGGAGACCCAGTACTTC.

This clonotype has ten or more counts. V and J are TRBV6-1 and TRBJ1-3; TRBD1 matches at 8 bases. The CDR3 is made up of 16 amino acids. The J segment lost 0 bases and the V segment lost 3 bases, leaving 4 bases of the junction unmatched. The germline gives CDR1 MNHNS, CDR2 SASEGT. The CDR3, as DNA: TGTGCCAGCAGTGAGAGGACAGGGAGCTCTGGAAACACCATATATTTT. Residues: CASSERTGSSGNTIYF.

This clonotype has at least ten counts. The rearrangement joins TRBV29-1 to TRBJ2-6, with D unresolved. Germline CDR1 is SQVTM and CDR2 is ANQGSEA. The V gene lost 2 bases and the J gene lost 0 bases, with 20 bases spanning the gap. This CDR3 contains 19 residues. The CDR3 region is CSVEPLPLTSDSGANVLTF. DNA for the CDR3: TGCAGCGTTGAACCATTACCCCTCACATCCGACTCTGGGGCCAACGTCCTGACTTTC.

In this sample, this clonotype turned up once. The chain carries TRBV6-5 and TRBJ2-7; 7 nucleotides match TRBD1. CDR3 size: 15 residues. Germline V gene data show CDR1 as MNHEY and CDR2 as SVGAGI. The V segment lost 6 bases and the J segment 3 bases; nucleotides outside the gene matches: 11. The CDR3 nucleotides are TGTGCCAGCAGAAAGGGACAGTTCAACGACTACGAGCAGTACTTC. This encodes CASRKGQFNDYEQYF.

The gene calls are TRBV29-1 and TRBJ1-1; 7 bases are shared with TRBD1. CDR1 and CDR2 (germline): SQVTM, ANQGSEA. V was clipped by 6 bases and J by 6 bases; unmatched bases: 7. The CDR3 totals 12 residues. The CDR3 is CSVGTGASEAFF. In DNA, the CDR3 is TGCAGCGTGGGTACAGGGGCGTCTGAAGCTTTCTTT.

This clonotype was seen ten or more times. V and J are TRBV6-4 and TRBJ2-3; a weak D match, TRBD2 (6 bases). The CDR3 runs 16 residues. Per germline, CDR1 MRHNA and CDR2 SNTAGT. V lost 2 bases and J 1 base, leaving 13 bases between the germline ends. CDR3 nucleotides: TGTGCCAGCAGTGACGGTGGCGGCGGGGGCACAGATACGCAGTATTTT. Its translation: CASSDGGGGGTDTQYF.

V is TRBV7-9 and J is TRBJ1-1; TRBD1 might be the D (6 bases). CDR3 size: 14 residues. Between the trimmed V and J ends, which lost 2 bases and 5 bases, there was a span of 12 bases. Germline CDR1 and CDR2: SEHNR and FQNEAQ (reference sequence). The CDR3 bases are TGTGCCAGCAGCTTACAACAGGGTGGGACTGAAGCTTTCTTT. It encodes CASSLQQGGTEAFF.

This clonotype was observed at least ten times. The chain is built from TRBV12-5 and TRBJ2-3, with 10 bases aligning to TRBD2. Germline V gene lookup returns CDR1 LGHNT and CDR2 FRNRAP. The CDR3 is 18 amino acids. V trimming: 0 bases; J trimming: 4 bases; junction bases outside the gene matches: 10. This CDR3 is CASGLVRGLAGVADTQYF. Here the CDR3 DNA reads TGTGCTAGTGGTTTGGTACGCGGTCTAGCGGGAGTGGCAGATACGCAGTATTTT.

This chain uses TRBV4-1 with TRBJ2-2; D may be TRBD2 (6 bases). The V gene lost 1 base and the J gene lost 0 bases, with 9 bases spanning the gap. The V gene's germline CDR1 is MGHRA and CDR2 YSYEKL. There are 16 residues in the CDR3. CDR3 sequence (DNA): TGCGCCAGCAGCCAAGTGCTAGCGACGAACACCGGGGAGCTGTTTTTT. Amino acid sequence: CASSQVLATNTGELFF.